A selection of T cell receptor beta chains follows, all from one sample in a study of vaccination and CD4 T cells after COVID-19. The antigens for these receptors are not known. MiXCR was run by TCRdb on the PCR reads, yielding one entry per CDR3 protein. The data show 15,000 to 20,000 distinct CDR3 sequences, around 59% seen once. Sequenced material: CD4+ T cells from blood, cultured in vitro, taken after SARS-CoV-2 vaccination. All receptors derive from a human donor who had recovered from COVID-19. The CDR3 runs from the conserved cysteine through the conserved F or W. Each record gives: D gene, J gene, clone size, V gene, CDR3 DNA, CDR3 protein. A D gene is named only where the DNA matches it firmly. The size entry is marked missing in some rows and otherwise reads once, few, many or a size class.

>-|TRBJ1-2|-|TRBV6-2/TRBV6-3
TGTGCCAGCAGTTACTCCCCTCGGGACTTACCCGAGGGGGGCTACACCTTC
CASSYSPRDLPEGGYTF
>TRBD1|TRBJ2-3|-|TRBV6-5
TGTGCCAGCAGTTACGGGACAGCTCCCACAGATACGCAGTATTTT
CASSYGTAPTDTQYF
>TRBD1|TRBJ1-6|-|TRBV20-1
TGCAGTGCTAGGTCGGGACAGTCCAATTCACCCCTCCACTTT
CSARSGQSNSPLHF
>TRBD1|TRBJ1-1|-|TRBV27
TGTGCCAGCAGTTTAGCGGGACAGGGGGCGAGGGACACTGAAGCTTTCTTT
CASSLAGQGARDTEAFF
>TRBD2|TRBJ2-1|-|TRBV28
TGTGCCAGCAGCCGGAGACTAGCGGGAGGCTATGAGCAGTTCTTC
CASSRRLAGGYEQFF
>-|TRBJ1-1|-|TRBV2
TGTGCCAGCAGTGAAGCCCCTTTT
CASSEAPF
>-|TRBJ1-6|few|TRBV6-5
TGTGCCAGCAGTTACTCGGAGAGGGCACCCCTCCACTTT
CASSYSERAPLHF
>-|TRBJ1-1|-|TRBV6-1
TGTGCCAGCAGTGCTAGCGGGGCAGGGAGGAACACTGAAGCTTTCTTT
CASSASGAGRNTEAFF
>-|TRBJ2-2|-|TRBV7-2
TGTGCCAGCAGCTTCACCGGGGAGCTGTTTTTT
CASSFTGELFF
>-|TRBJ1-5|large|TRBV19
TGTGCCAGTAGTATCCCTACTCCGGGGGGGGGAAATCAGCCCCAGCATTTT
CASSIPTPGGGNQPQHF
>-|TRBJ1-1|-|TRBV15
TGTGCCACCAGTCCGCGGGGGAACACTGAAGCTTTCTTT
CATSPRGNTEAFF
>-|TRBJ2-3|-|TRBV12-3/TRBV12-4
TGTGCCAGCACTCTAACGGTGGGGACAGATACGCAGTATTTT
CASTLTVGTDTQYF
>TRBD1|TRBJ1-1|-|TRBV7-3
TGTGCCAGCAGTTGGGACAGCAACACTGAAGCTTTCTTT
CASSWDSNTEAFF
>TRBD2|TRBJ2-3|-|TRBV24-1
TGTGCCACCAGTGATGAGGGGAGGGAAGATACGCAGTATTTT
CATSDEGREDTQYF
>-|TRBJ1-2|-|TRBV6-1
TGTGCCAGCACTCGGGGCTTTAACTATGGCTACACCTTC
CASTRGFNYGYTF
>-|TRBJ2-7|-|TRBV28
TGTGCCAGCAGTGTAACCTACGAGCAGTACTTC
CASSVTYEQYF
>TRBD1|TRBJ2-7|-|TRBV15
TGTGCCACCAGCAGAGTTCTAGGGACAGTTAACTACGAGCAGTACTTC
CATSRVLGTVNYEQYF
>TRBD1|TRBJ1-2|few|TRBV19
TGTGCCAGTAGCTATTTACAGGGGAGGGATGGCTACACCTTC
CASSYLQGRDGYTF
>-|TRBJ2-3|few|TRBV7-2
TGTGCCAGCAGCTTAGGTTCGGGAAACAAGGGCACAGATACGCAGTATTTT
CASSLGSGNKGTDTQYF
>TRBD2|TRBJ2-4|-|TRBV5-4
TGTGCCAGCAGCCCCATGGGGGGAGGGAACATTCAGTACTTC
CASSPMGGGNIQYF
>-|TRBJ2-7|-|TRBV14
TGTGCCAGCAGCCAAGATCCGGGGAGCTCCTACGAGCAGTACTTC
CASSQDPGSSYEQYF
>TRBD2|TRBJ2-7|-|TRBV6-1
TGTGCCAGCAGACAACCTAGCGGGAGGCGTTCCGAGCAGTACTTC
CASRQPSGRRSEQYF
>-|TRBJ1-6|-|TRBV20-1
TGCAGTGCTAGAGATCAACAATATAATTCACCCCTCCACTTT
CSARDQQYNSPLHF
>TRBD2|TRBJ2-3|-|TRBV7-9
TGTGCCAGCAGCTTGACTAGCGGATCGACGTATACGCAGTATTTT
CASSLTSGSTYTQYF
>TRBD1|TRBJ2-7|-|TRBV29-1
TGCAGCGTCCGGACAGGGGGCCACTACGAGCAGTACTTC
CSVRTGGHYEQYF
>-|TRBJ2-2|-|TRBV24-1
TGTGCCACTTTCTCGGACGGGACCGGGGAGCTGTTTTTT
CATFSDGTGELFF
>TRBD1|TRBJ2-3|-|TRBV6-4
TGTGCCAGCAGGATGGACAGGGGGTCAGATACGCAGTATTTT
CASRMDRGSDTQYF
>-|TRBJ1-4|-|TRBV28
TGTGCCAGCAGTTCGTTTAATGAAAAACTGTTTTTT
CASSSFNEKLFF